This T cell receptor (beta chain) was recovered during a study of CD8 T cells in ankylosing spondylitis. Whole-study findings and limits: It appeared that ankylosing spondylitis blood was characterized by a TCR beta motif of about eight highly homologous variants. Some of the motif variants had earlier been found in reactive arthritis patients' fluid and blood.

Scientists made TCR beta libraries using quantitative 5'-RACE with molecular barcodes. TCRdb analysed the 5' RACE reads with MiXCR anew, one entry per CDR3 protein. The sample lists about 39,000 distinct CDR3 sequences; approximately 10% were seen once. Germline-derived CDR1 and CDR2 are SQVTM and ANQGSEA. Trimming cost V 0 bases and J 3 bases, with 13 bases left between them. The CDR3 is 15 amino acids. This clonotype was found many times. Its antigen is not identified. This sequence was found in a male donor with ankylosing spondylitis or in good health (not recorded which). Sequencing was done on a sample of blood, either unsorted or a sorted T cell fraction (not recorded which). V and J are TRBV29-1 and TRBJ2-3, with TRBD2 as a possible D gene (7 bases). The CDR3 sequence: CSVEDPGGLTDTQYF. The CDR3 bases are TGCAGCGTTGAAGATCCGGGGGGCCTAACAGATACGCAGTATTTT.